Below are 29 T cell receptor beta chains sequenced from a single sample in a study of OX40 agonist ivuxolimab in advanced cancers. The table came from immunoSEQ multiplex PCR; TCRdb's copy has only in-frame clones and leaves some out. The sample has tens of thousands of clones, about three quarters seen once. This sample comprised CD4+ or CD8+ T cells sorted from blood, obtained in a trial of the OX40 agonist ivuxolimab. These receptors were taken from an adult with an advanced solid tumor such as melanoma, head and neck, liver or kidney cancer.

This clone was picked up one time. This chain connects TRBV2 to TRBJ1-2, with D possibly being TRBD1 (6 bases). V lost 6 bases to trimming and J lost 8 bases, with 19 bases between them. Looked up from germline, CDR1 is SNHLY and CDR2 is FYNNEI. This CDR3 is built from 14 residues. The DNA for the CDR3 is TGTGCCAGCAGCCCCCTCCTGGGGGGCAGGGGCTACACCTTC. Its translation is CASSPLLGGRGYTF.

The chain combines TRBV11-1 with TRBJ2-1; 8 bases line up with TRBD2. CDR1 and CDR2 (germline): SGHAT, FQDESV (reference sequence). The CDR3 sequence is 14 residues long. After removal of 5 bases from V and 6 bases from J, the junction contained 6 bases not matched to a gene. CDR3 sequence (DNA): TGTGCCAGCAGCATCGGACTAGCATCCAATGAGCAGTTCTTC. This encodes CASSIGLASNEQFF.

In DNA form, the CDR3 reads TGTGCCAGCACCAGGGAGAGAAATGAGCAGTTCTTC. Translated, it gives CASTRERNEQFF. The J gene is TRBJ2-1, the V gene TRBV2; D might be TRBD1 or TRBD2, each matching 5 bases. Germline lookup yields CDR1 SNHLY and CDR2 FYNNEI. V dropped 7 bases and J dropped 7 bases, with 11 bases sitting between them. The CDR3 is 12 residues long.

The rearrangement links TRBV5-1 to TRBJ2-3, with TRBD2 identical over 10 bases. This CDR3 comprises 17 residues. V gave up 0 bases and J gave up 2 bases; unmatched junction bases: 6. Germline V gives CDR1 SGHRS, CDR2 YFSETQ. CDR3 amino acids: CASSLDLAGESTDTQYF. The DNA of the CDR3 is TGCGCCAGCAGCTTGGACCTAGCGGGAGAGTCCACAGATACGCAGTATTTT.

CDR3 in DNA: TGCGCCAGCAGTGACAGGACGCTACTTACTAACTATGGCTACACCTTC. It codes for CASSDRTLLTNYGYTF. The rearrangement joins TRBV10-2 to TRBJ1-2, with D unclear. CDR3 size: 16 residues. The germline V and J ends were trimmed by 3 bases and 0 bases, with 14 bases remaining between them. Per the germline V gene, CDR1 is WSHSY and CDR2 is SAAADI.

The chain combines TRBV6-1 with TRBJ2-1; D gene ambiguous. V lost 5 bases, J lost 6 bases, and 5 bases lay in between. The germline CDR1 and CDR2 sequences are MNHNS and SASEGT. CDR3 length: 11 amino acids. The CDR3 DNA sequence: TGTGCCAGCAGTAATATCAATGAGCAGTTCTTC. It encodes CASSNINEQFF.

V is TRBV19 and J is TRBJ2-1, with 8 bases matching TRBD2. CDR1 LNHDA and CDR2 SQIVND come from the germline V gene (reference sequence). The trim removed 5 bases at V and 7 bases at J, leaving 13 bases unmatched. This CDR3 region has 16 residues. The CDR3 loop reads CASSPTSAPTGNEQFF. The CDR3 DNA follows: TGTGCCAGTAGTCCGACTAGCGCTCCAACGGGAAATGAGCAGTTCTTC.

The chain combines TRBV27 with TRBJ2-3; D possibly corresponds to TRBD2 (5 bases). Germline V gene data show CDR1 as MNHEY and CDR2 as SMNVEV (reference sequence). V lost 2 bases and J 11 bases, leaving 14 bases between the germline ends. This CDR3 comprises 13 residues. This CDR3 reads CASSLVGNSKQYF. The CDR3 nucleotides are TGTGCCAGCAGTTTAGTCGGGAACTCGAAGCAGTATTTT.

This chain joins TRBV30 and TRBJ2-3, with D uncertain. Trimming stripped 3 bases from V and 2 bases from J, with 6 bases between. CDR3 length equals 12 residues. Per germline, CDR1 GTSNPN and CDR2 SVGIG (reference sequence). The CDR3 reads CAWSAYTDTQYF. The DNA of the CDR3 is TGTGCCTGGAGCGCGTACACAGATACGCAGTATTTT. Drawing the rest from reference TRBV30 and TRBJ2-3, the complete variable domain is SQTIHQWPATLVQPVGSPLSLECTVEGTSNPNLYWYRQAAGRGLQLLFYSVGIGQISSEVPQNLSASRPQDRQFILSSKKLLLSDSGFYLCAWSAYTDTQYFGPGTRLTVL.

The chain has TRBV28 and TRBJ2-6; D unclear. The CDR3 consists of 17 residues. V was pared by 6 bases and J by 0 bases, with 15 bases between. Germline-derived CDR1 and CDR2 are MDHEN and SYDVKM. The CDR3 nucleotides are TGTGCCAGCAGCTCCAGGACCAGTCGCTCTGGGGCCAACGTCCTGACTTTC. Translated, it gives CASSSRTSRSGANVLTF.

The chain joins TRBV5-1 to TRBJ1-1; D is perhaps TRBD1 (5 bases). This CDR3 region has 15 residues. V was trimmed by 2 bases and J by 6 bases, leaving 17 bases between them. Germline V gene data show CDR1 as SGHRS and CDR2 as YFSETQ. CDR3 protein: CASSLVGEVGAEAFF. In DNA, the CDR3 is TGCGCCAGCAGCTTAGTGGGGGAGGTAGGCGCTGAAGCTTTCTTT.

The sample holds a few counts of this clone. The rearrangement joins TRBV19 to TRBJ2-5, with D tentatively TRBD1 or TRBD2 (5 bases each). CDR1 is LNHDA, CDR2 SQIVND, per germline (reference sequence). This CDR3 contains 9 residues. V lost 11 bases to trimming and J lost 8 bases, with 9 bases between them. The CDR3 here is CARRDTQYF. For the CDR3, the DNA is TGTGCCCGCCGGGACACCCAGTACTTC.

This chain uses TRBV19 with TRBJ2-2; no reliable D call. Germline loops: CDR1 LNHDA, CDR2 SQIVND (reference sequence). Trimming cost V 2 bases and J 0 bases, with 7 bases left between them. The CDR3 consists of 15 residues. The CDR3, as DNA: TGTGCCAGTAGTATAATCAGCTCGAACACCGGGGAGCTGTTTTTT. It encodes CASSIISSNTGELFF.

This clone was counted only a few times. The chain combines TRBV10-2 with TRBJ1-3; the D is unclear. From germline, CDR1 is WSHSY and CDR2 SAAADI. The V and J ends lost 6 bases and 3 bases respectively, with 12 bases between them. The CDR3 runs 14 residues. The CDR3 reads CASSAEGGGNTIYF. The CDR3 DNA is TGCGCCAGCAGCGCTGAAGGAGGTGGAAACACCATATATTTT.

J is TRBJ2-7 and V is TRBV18; 7 positions agree with TRBD1. The CDR3 extends over 15 amino acids. The ends lost 4 bases at V and 7 bases at J; junction bases unmatched: 13. Germline CDR1 is KGHSH and CDR2 is LQKENI. The chain's CDR3 is CASSRNPQGYEEQYF. The CDR3 DNA reads as TGTGCCAGCTCACGTAACCCACAGGGGTATGAGGAGCAGTACTTC.

The rearrangement joins TRBV7-2 to TRBJ2-3, with TRBD2 matching over 9 bases. V lost 0 bases and J lost 4; bases outside the gene matches: 8. This CDR3 contains 17 residues. Germline V lookup: CDR1 SGHTA, CDR2 FQGNSA. CDR3 in amino acids: CASSLAASGKIADTQYF. The DNA for the CDR3 is TGTGCCAGCAGCTTAGCGGCTAGCGGGAAGATCGCAGATACGCAGTATTTT.

V usage is TRBV4-1 and J usage is TRBJ2-1, with 11 bases identical to TRBD2. The CDR3 runs 15 residues. Germline CDR1 MGHRA, CDR2 YSYEKL. The trim removed 2 bases at V and 4 bases at J, leaving 1 base unmatched. The CDR3 DNA reads TGCGCCAGCAGCCAAACTAGCGGGAGTTACAATGAGCAGTTCTTC. Translation gives CASSQTSGSYNEQFF.

The chain employs TRBV14 and TRBJ1-3; D unresolved. Germline lookup yields CDR1 SGHDN and CDR2 FVKESK. V lost 1 base and J 4 bases, leaving 11 bases between the germline ends. The CDR3 is 15 amino acids. CDR3 amino acids: CASSQGAASGNTIYF. The CDR3 bases are TGTGCCAGCAGCCAAGGCGCAGCCTCGGGAAACACCATATATTTT.

This chain uses TRBV7-3 with TRBJ2-2; D possibly corresponds to TRBD2 (6 bases). The germline V gene encodes CDR1 SGHTA and CDR2 FQGTGA. The CDR3 has 16 residues. V gave up 1 base and J gave up 2 bases, with 11 bases separating them. The CDR3 DNA is TGTGCCAGCAGCTTAATGGCGGGATATAACACCGGGGAGCTGTTTTTT. Translated, it gives CASSLMAGYNTGELFF.

This clone was counted a single time. The J gene is TRBJ1-2, the V gene TRBV14, with TRBD1 matching over 10 bases. Per germline, CDR1 SGHDN and CDR2 FVKESK. V lost 4 bases to trimming and J lost 5 bases; unmatched junction nucleotides: 4. The CDR3 runs to 14 residues. The CDR3 nucleotides are TGTGCCAGCAGCCCCGGACAGGGGGGATATGGCTACACCTTC. This translates into CASSPGQGGYGYTF.

The chain recombines TRBV7-2 with TRBJ2-7; 9 bases map to TRBD1. Trimming cost V 2 bases and J 5 bases; bases outside gene matches: 4. The CDR3 totals 14 residues. Germline V lookup: CDR1 SGHTA, CDR2 FQGNSA. Here the CDR3 DNA reads TGTGCCAGCAGCTTATGGACAGGGGACCACGAGCAGTACTTC. Residues: CASSLWTGDHEQYF. The whole variable domain, filled in from reference TRBV7-2 and TRBJ2-7, reads GAGVSQSPSNKVTEKGKDVELRCDPISGHTALYWYRQSLGQGLEFLIYFQGNSAPDKSGLPSDRFSAERTGGSVSTLTIQRTQQEDSAVYLCASSLWTGDHEQYFGPGTRLTVT.

The chain joins TRBV11-2 to TRBJ2-4, with D tentatively TRBD1 (5 bases). The V gene lost 6 bases and the J gene lost 1 base, with 16 bases spanning the gap. CDR3 length equals 16 residues. Per the germline V gene, CDR1 is SGHAT and CDR2 is FQNNGV. CDR3 sequence: CASSYQGSLAKNIQYF. The CDR3 DNA follows: TGTGCCAGCAGTTACCAGGGATCCCTTGCCAAAAACATTCAGTACTTC.

The chain links TRBV18 to TRBJ1-2; 7 bases line up with TRBD1. Unmatched junction bases numbered 8, after V lost 3 bases and J lost 1 base. This CDR3 is 16 amino acids long. CDR1 is KGHSH and CDR2 is LQKENI in the germline V gene. The CDR3 protein is CASSPGRQGINYGYTF. The CDR3 region has the DNA TGTGCCAGCTCACCCGGGCGACAGGGCATTAACTATGGCTACACCTTC. Using reference TRBV18 and TRBJ1-2 for the parts outside the CDR3, the full variable domain is NAGVMQNPRHLVRRRGQEARLRCSPMKGHSHVYWYRQLPEEGLKFMVYLQKENIIDESGMPKERFSAEFPKEGPSILRIQQVVRGDSAAYFCASSPGRQGINYGYTFGSGTRLTVV.

In this sample, this clone turned up once. The V call is TRBV4-2, the J call TRBJ2-2; possible D gene TRBD2, 5 bases. CDR1 and CDR2 (germline): LGHNA, YNFKEQ. Trimming cost V 5 bases and J 0 bases, with 7 bases left between them. The CDR3 has 14 residues. CDR3 protein: CASSAAANTGELFF. The DNA for the CDR3 is TGTGCCAGCAGCGCAGCGGCGAACACCGGGGAGCTGTTTTTT.

The chain recombines TRBV7-3 with TRBJ2-3; 8 bases agree with TRBD2. The CDR3 runs 17 residues. Trimming at V came to 0 bases and at J to 4 bases, leaving 9 bases not matched to a gene. CDR1 is SGHTA and CDR2 is FQGTGA in the germline V gene. The CDR3 sequence is CASSLTFLAGTADTQYF. The CDR3 bases are TGTGCCAGCAGCTTAACGTTCTTAGCGGGAACCGCAGATACGCAGTATTTT.

This chain uses TRBV4-1 with TRBJ1-2, with 12 positions matching TRBD1. Germline loops: CDR1 MGHRA, CDR2 YSYEKL. The V gene end was trimmed by 0 bases and the J gene end by 4 bases; junction bases not matched to a gene: 12. The CDR3 is 19 residues long. The chain's CDR3 is CASSQDLAGQGARGYGYTF. In nucleotides, the CDR3 is TGCGCCAGCAGCCAAGATTTGGCGGGACAGGGGGCCCGAGGCTATGGCTACACCTTC.

Concerning this clone itself: The identical CDR3 is also encoded by other nucleotide sequences in the sample. The chain combines TRBV7-9 with TRBJ1-1; a possible D gene is TRBD1 (5 bases). The V gene lost 2 bases and the J gene lost 2 bases, with 9 bases spanning the gap. This CDR3 contains 14 residues. The germline CDR1 and CDR2 sequences are SEHNR and FQNEAQ (reference sequence). The CDR3 DNA is TGTGCCAGCAGCTTACAGGGTGGAAACACTGAAGCTTTCTTT. Its protein is CASSLQGGNTEAFF. Combining the CDR3 with reference TRBV7-9 and TRBJ1-1 gives the whole variable domain DTGVSQNPRHKITKRGQNVTFRCDPISEHNRLYWYRQTLGQGPEFLTYFQNEAQLEKSRLLSDRFSAERPKGSFSTLEIQRTEQGDSAMYLCASSLQGGNTEAFFGQGTRLTVV.

This chain links TRBV4-1 with TRBJ1-4; TRBD1 matches 10 bases. Germline V gene lookup returns CDR1 MGHRA and CDR2 YSYEKL. The CDR3 spans 15 residues. V dropped 4 bases and J dropped 7; count of bases not matched to a gene: 6. CDR3 DNA sequence: TGCGCCAGCAGCCCTCCGGGACAGGGGACTGAAAAACTGTTTTTT. It specifies CASSPPGQGTEKLFF.

The chain uses TRBV29-1 and TRBJ2-2; D is unresolved. Germline lookup yields CDR1 SQVTM and CDR2 ANQGSEA. This CDR3 is 13 amino acids long. Between the trimmed V and J ends, which lost 0 bases and 5 bases, there was a span of 7 bases. The CDR3 sequence is CSVEDPSTGELFF. The CDR3 DNA reads TGCAGCGTTGAAGATCCTAGTACCGGGGAGCTGTTTTTT.